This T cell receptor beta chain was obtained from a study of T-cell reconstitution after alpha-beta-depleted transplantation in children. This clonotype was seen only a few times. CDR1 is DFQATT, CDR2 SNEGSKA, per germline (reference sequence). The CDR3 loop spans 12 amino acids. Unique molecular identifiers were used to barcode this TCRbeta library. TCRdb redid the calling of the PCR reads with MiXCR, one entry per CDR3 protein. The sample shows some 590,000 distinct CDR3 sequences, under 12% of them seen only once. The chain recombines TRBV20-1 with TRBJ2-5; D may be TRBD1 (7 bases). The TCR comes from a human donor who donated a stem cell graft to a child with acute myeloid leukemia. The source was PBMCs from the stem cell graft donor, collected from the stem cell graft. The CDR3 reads CTSDRAGETQYF. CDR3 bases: TGCACATCCGACAGGGCGGGGGAGACCCAGTACTTC.